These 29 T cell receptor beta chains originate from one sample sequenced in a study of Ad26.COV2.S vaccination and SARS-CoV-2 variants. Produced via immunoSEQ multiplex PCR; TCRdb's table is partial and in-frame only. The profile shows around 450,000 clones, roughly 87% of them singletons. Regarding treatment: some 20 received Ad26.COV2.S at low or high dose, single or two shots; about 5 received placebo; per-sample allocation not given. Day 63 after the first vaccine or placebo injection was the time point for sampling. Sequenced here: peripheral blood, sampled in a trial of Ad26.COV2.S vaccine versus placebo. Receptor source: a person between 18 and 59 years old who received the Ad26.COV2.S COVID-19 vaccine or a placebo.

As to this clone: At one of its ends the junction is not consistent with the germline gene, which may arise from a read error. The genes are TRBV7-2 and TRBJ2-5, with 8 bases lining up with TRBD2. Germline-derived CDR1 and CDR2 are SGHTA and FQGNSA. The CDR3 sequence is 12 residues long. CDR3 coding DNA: TGTGCCAGCAGCGTAGCGGGGGAGACCCAGTACTTC. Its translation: CASSVAGETQYF.

CDR3 nucleotide sequence: TGTGCCAGCAGATTAGAGGGGGCCACTAATGAAAAACTGTTTTTT. This sequence encodes CASRLEGATNEKLFF. The rearrangement joins TRBV6-6 to TRBJ1-4, with TRBD1 matching 7 bases. Trimming removed 6 bases from V and 2 bases from J; junction bases left unmatched: 6. CDR3 size: 15 residues. Germline CDR1 reads MNHNY; CDR2 reads SVGAGI (reference sequence).

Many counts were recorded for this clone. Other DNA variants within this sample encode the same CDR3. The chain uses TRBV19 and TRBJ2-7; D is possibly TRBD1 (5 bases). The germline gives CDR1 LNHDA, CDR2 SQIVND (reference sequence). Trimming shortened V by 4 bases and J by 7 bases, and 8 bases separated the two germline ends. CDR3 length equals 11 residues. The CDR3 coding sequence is TGTGCCAGTAGTAATAGGGGAGAGCAGTACTTC. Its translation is CASSNRGEQYF.

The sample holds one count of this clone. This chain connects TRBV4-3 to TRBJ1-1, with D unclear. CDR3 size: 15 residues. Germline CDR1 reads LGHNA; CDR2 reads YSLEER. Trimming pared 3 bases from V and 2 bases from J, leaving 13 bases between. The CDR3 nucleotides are TGCGCCAGCAGCCACTCCCCCGTCGCAAACACTGAAGCTTTCTTT. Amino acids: CASSHSPVANTEAFF.

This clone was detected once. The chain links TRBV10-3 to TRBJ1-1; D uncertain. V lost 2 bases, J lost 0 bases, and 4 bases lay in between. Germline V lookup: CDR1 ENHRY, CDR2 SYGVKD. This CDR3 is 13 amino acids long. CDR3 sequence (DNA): TGTGCCATCAGTGAGACTCTGAACACTGAAGCTTTCTTT. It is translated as CAISETLNTEAFF.

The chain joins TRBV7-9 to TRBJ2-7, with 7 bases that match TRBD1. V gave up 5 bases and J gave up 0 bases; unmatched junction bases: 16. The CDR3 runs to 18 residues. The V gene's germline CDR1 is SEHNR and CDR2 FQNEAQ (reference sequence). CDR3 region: CASSGRERQGSISYEQYF. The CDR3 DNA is TGTGCCAGCAGCGGAAGGGAGCGACAGGGTTCCATCTCCTACGAGCAGTACTTC.

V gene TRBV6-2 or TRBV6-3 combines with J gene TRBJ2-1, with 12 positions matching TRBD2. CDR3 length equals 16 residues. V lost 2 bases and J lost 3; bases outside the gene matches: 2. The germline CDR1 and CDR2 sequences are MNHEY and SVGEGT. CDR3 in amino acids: CASSYRTSGDYNEQFF. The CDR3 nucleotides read TGTGCCAGCAGTTACCGGACTAGCGGGGACTACAATGAGCAGTTCTTC.

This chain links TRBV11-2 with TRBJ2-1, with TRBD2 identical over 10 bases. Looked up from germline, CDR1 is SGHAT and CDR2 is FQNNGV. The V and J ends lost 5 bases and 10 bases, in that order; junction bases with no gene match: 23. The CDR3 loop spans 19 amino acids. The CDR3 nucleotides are TGTGCCAGCAGCCAGACCTTAACCCAAGGACTAGCGGCTAAGGGGGAGCAGTTCTTC. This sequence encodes CASSQTLTQGLAAKGEQFF.

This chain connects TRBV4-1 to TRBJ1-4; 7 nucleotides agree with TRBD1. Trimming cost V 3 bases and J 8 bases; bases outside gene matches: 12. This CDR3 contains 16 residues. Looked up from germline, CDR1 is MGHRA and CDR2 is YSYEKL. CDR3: CASSHFRTEGGEKLFF. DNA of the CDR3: TGCGCCAGCAGCCATTTCAGAACCGAAGGGGGCGAAAAACTGTTTTTT.

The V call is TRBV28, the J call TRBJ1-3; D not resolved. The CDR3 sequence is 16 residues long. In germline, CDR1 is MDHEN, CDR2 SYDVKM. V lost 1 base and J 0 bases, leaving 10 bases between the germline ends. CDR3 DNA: TGTGCCAGCAGTTTATATTTCGCAAGCTCTGGAAACACCATATATTTT. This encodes CASSLYFASSGNTIYF.

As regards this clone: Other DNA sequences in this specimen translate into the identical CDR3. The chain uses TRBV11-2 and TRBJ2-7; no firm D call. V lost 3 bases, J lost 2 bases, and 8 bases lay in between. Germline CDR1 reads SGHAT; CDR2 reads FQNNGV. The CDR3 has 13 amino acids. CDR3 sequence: CASSFGQAYEQYF. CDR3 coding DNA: TGTGCCAGCAGCTTCGGGCAGGCCTACGAGCAGTACTTC.

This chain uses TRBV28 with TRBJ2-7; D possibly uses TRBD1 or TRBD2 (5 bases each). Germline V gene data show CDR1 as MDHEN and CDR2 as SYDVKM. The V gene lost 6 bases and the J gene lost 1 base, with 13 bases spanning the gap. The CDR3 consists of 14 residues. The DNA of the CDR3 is TGTGCCAGCAGCTTCGGGACGGCGTCCTACGAGCAGTACTTC. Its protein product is CASSFGTASYEQYF.

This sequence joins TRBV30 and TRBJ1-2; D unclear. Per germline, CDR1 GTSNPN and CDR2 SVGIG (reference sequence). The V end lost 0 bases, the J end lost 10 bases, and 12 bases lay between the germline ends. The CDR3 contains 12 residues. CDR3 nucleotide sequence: TGTGCCTGGAGTGTGCAGGCGTTCACCTACACCTTC. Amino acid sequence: CAWSVQAFTYTF. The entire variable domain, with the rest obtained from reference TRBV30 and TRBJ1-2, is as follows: SQTIHQWPATLVQPVGSPLSLECTVEGTSNPNLYWYRQAAGRGLQLLFYSVGIGQISSEVPQNLSASRPQDRQFILSSKKLLLSDSGFYLCAWSVQAFTYTFGSGTRLTVV.

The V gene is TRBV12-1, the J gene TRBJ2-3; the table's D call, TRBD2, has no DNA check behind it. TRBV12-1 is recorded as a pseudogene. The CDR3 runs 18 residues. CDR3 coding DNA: TGTGCCAGCAGCTTTGCGCTTAGTCTAGAATGGTTCGCAGATACGCAGTATTTT. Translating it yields CASSFALSLEWFADTQYF.

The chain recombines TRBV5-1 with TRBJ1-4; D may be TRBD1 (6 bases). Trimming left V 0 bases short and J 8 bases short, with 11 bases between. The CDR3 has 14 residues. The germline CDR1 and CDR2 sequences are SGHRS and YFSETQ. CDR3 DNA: TGCGCCAGCAGCTTGGTTCAGGGGAACGAAAAACTGTTTTTT. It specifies CASSLVQGNEKLFF.

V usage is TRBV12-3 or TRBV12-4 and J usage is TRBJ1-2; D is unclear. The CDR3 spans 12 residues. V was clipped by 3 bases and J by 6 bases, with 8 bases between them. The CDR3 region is CASSLAGNGYTF. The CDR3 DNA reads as TGTGCCAGCAGTTTGGCAGGAAATGGCTACACCTTC.

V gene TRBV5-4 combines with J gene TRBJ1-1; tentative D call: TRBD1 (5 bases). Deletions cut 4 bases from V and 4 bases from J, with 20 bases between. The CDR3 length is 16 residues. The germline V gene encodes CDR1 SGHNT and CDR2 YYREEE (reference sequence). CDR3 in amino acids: CASSHGGASGFTEAFF. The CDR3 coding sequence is TGTGCCAGCAGCCATGGAGGGGCTTCGGGGTTCACTGAAGCTTTCTTT.

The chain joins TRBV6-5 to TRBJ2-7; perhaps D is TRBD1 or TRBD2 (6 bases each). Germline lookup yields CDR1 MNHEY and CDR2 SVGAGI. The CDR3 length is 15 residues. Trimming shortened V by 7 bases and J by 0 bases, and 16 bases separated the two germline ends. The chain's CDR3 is CASKKGGGASYEQYF. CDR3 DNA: TGTGCCAGCAAAAAGGGGGGAGGTGCCTCCTACGAGCAGTACTTC.

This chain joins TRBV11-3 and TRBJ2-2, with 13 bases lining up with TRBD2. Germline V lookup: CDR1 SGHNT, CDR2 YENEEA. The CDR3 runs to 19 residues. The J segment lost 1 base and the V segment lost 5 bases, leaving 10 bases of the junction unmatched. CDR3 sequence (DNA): TGTGCCAGCAGCCTTACAACGGGACTAGCGGGAAAGAACACCGGGGAGCTGTTTTTT. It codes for CASSLTTGLAGKNTGELFF.

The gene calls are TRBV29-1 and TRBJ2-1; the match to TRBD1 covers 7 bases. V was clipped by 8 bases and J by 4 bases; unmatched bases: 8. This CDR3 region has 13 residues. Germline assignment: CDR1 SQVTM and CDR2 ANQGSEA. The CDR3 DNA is TGCAGCCACGCCAGGGACAGATACAATGAGCAGTTCTTC. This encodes CSHARDRYNEQFF.

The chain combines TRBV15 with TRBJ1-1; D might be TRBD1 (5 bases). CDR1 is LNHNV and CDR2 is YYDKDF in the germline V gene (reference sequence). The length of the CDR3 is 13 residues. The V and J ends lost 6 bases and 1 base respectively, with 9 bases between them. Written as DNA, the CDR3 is TGTGCCACCAGTAAGACAGCGAACACTGAAGCTTTCTTT. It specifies CATSKTANTEAFF.

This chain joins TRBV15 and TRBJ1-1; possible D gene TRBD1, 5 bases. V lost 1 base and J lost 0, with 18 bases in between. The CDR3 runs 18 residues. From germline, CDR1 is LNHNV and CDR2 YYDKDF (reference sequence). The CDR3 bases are TGTGCCACCAGCAGAGGACCCGCAGGGCTCAGCATGAACACTGAAGCTTTCTTT. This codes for CATSRGPAGLSMNTEAFF.

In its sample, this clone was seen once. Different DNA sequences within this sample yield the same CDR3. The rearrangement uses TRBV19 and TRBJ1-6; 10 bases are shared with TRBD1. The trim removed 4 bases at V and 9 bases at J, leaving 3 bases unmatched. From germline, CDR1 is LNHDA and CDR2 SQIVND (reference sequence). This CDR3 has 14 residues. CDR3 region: CASSTGQGSSPLHF. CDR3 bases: TGTGCCAGTAGTACGGGACAGGGGTCTTCACCCCTCCACTTT.

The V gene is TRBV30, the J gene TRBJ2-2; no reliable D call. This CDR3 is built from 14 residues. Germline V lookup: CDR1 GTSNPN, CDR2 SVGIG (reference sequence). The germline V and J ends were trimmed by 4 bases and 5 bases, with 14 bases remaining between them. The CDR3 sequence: CAWKPQLETGELFF. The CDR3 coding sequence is TGTGCCTGGAAGCCCCAGCTCGAAACCGGGGAGCTGTTTTTT.

In nucleotides, the CDR3 is TGCGCCAGCAGCCAAGATCGTCCGGTATCCTTTGTCCTGACTTTC. This encodes CASSQDRPVSFVLTF. The chain uses TRBV4-3 and TRBJ2-6; D call uncertain. The CDR3 is 15 amino acids. Between the trimmed V and J ends, which lost 0 bases and 13 bases, there was a span of 16 bases. Looked up from germline, CDR1 is LGHNA and CDR2 is YSLEER.

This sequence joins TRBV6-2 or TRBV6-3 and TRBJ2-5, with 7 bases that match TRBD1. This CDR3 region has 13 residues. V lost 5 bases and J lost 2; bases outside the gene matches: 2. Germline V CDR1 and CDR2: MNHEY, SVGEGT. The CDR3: CASSGQVQETQYF. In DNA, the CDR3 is TGTGCCAGCAGTGGACAGGTTCAAGAGACCCAGTACTTC.

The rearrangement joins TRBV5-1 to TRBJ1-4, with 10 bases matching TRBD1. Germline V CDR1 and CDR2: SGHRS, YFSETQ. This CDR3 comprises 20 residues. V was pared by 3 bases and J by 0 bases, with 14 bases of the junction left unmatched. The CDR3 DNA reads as TGCGCCAGCAGCTCGGAGCGGACAGGGGGGACCTCTGCAACTAATGAAAAACTGTTTTTT. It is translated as CASSSERTGGTSATNEKLFF.

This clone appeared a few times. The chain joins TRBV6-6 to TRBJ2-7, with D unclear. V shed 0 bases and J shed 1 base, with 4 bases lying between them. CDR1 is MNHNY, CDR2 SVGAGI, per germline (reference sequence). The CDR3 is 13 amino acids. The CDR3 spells CASSYSSSYEQYF. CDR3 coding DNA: TGTGCCAGCAGTTACTCTAGTTCCTACGAGCAGTACTTC.

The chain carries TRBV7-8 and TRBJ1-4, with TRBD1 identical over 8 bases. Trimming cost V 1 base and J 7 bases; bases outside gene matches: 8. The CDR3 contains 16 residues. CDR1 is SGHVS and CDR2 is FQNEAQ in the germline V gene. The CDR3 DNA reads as TGTGCCAGCAGCTTAGGCTACAGGGGGAGTAGTGAAAAACTGTTTTTT. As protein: CASSLGYRGSSEKLFF. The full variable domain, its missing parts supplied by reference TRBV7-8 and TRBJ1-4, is GAGVSQSPRYKVAKRGQDVALRCDPISGHVSLFWYQQALGQGPEFLTYFQNEAQLDKSGLPSDRFFAERPEGSVSTLKIQRTQQEDSAVYLCASSLGYRGSSEKLFFGSGTQLSVL.